Listed below are T cell receptor beta chains from one sample, sequenced in a study of early T cells in non-severe SARS-CoV-2 infection. TCRdb redid the calling of the 5' RACE reads with MiXCR, one entry per CDR3 protein. Of roughly 77,000 distinct CDR3 sequences in the sample, roughly 12% were seen once. The sequenced sample was whole blood. The receptors were gathered from an adult who was a healthcare worker with PCR-confirmed SARS-CoV-2 infection or an uninfected control (not recorded which). Both conserved end residues are part of each CDR3. Each record gives: clone size, J gene, V gene, D gene, CDR3 DNA, CDR3 protein. D genes are given only for firm matches. A row's size may be missing; if present it is once, few, many or a size class.

>many|TRBJ1-1|TRBV3-1|NA
TGTGCCAGCAGCCAAAGGGAACAGGGACACACTGAAGCTTTCTTT
CASSQREQGHTEAFF
>NA|TRBJ2-5|TRBV5-1|NA
TGCGCCAGCAGCTTGGAGATTCTTCGGGCTAGCGCGCCCGAAGAGACCCAGTACTTC
CASSLEILRASAPEETQYF
>NA|TRBJ1-3|TRBV20-1|TRBD1
TGCAGTGCTTCGGACAGGGTTGGAAACACCATATATTTT
CSASDRVGNTIYF
>few|TRBJ2-7|TRBV7-6|TRBD1
TGTGCCAGCAGCGCGACAGGGCGCGAGCAGTACTTC
CASSATGREQYF
>NA|TRBJ2-7|TRBV11-2|NA
TGTGCCAGCAGCTTGGCGGCGGGAACAATCTACGAGCAGTACTTC
CASSLAAGTIYEQYF
>NA|TRBJ2-7|TRBV7-9|TRBD2
TGTGCCAGCAGCTCCGGGACTAGCGGGAGCTTCTACGAGCAGTACTTC
CASSSGTSGSFYEQYF
>NA|TRBJ2-4|TRBV5-6|NA
TGTGCCAGCAGCCCCGGTGGTGGCATTCAGTACTTC
CASSPGGGIQYF
>NA|TRBJ1-2|TRBV19|TRBD1
TGTGCCAGTAGTACAACCGGGACAGGGACCTATGGCTACACCTTC
CASSTTGTGTYGYTF
>NA|TRBJ1-4|TRBV6-6|TRBD1
TGTGCCAGCACCCCCCAAAGGGACAGGGTGGCAAAACTGTTTTTT
CASTPQRDRVAKLFF
>many|TRBJ2-1|TRBV7-6|NA
TGTGCCAGCAGCTTAGGGGACTGGAATGAGCAGTTCTTC
CASSLGDWNEQFF
>NA|TRBJ1-6|TRBV7-2|NA
TGTGCCAGCAGCTTAGCGCTCGGGACACCGAATTCACCCCTCCACTTT
CASSLALGTPNSPLHF
>few|TRBJ2-6|TRBV11-1|NA
TGTGCCAGCAGCTCGGGACTGATCTCTGGGGCCAACGTCCTGACTTTC
CASSSGLISGANVLTF
>few|TRBJ2-4|TRBV7-2|NA
TGTGCCAGCAGCTCCCGGAACATTCAGTACTTC
CASSSRNIQYF
>few|TRBJ2-2|TRBV12-3/TRBV12-4|NA
TGTGCCAGCAGTTTAGCGGGAACCGGGGAGCTGTTTTTT
CASSLAGTGELFF
>many|TRBJ2-7|TRBV2|NA
TGTGCCAGCAGTGAAGGCAGCAGGAGAAACGGCGAGCAGTACTTC
CASSEGSRRNGEQYF
>few|TRBJ1-1|TRBV5-8|NA
TGTGCCAGCAGCTTGCTGCGACAGACAAACACTGAAGCTTTCTTT
CASSLLRQTNTEAFF
>many|TRBJ2-1|TRBV14|NA
TGTGCCAGCAGCCCCGAGGCGGGGAACTACAATGAGCAGTTCTTC
CASSPEAGNYNEQFF
>many|TRBJ2-7|TRBV6-6|NA
TGTGCCAGCAGTCGGCTCCTCTCCTACGAGCAGTACTTC
CASSRLLSYEQYF
>NA|TRBJ1-5|TRBV12-3/TRBV12-4|NA
TGTGCCAGCAGTAGAGGGGACCGCAATCAGCCCCAGCATTTT
CASSRGDRNQPQHF
>NA|TRBJ1-2|TRBV5-5|NA
TGTGCCAGCAGCTTGGGGCAGGGCTCGGTTGGCTACACCTTC
CASSLGQGSVGYTF
>NA|TRBJ2-1|TRBV6-6|TRBD2
TGTGCCAGCACCGGGAGGTCCTTGGATGAGCAGTTCTTC
CASTGRSLDEQFF
>many|TRBJ2-5|TRBV4-1|TRBD2
TGCGCCAGCAGCCAACAACTAGCGGGATCGGTCGGAGAGACCCAGTACTTC
CASSQQLAGSVGETQYF
>few|TRBJ1-2|TRBV27|NA
TGTGCCAGCAGATCCAGAATTGCCGGGACGGGTTATGGCTACACCTTC
CASRSRIAGTGYGYTF
>many|TRBJ2-7|TRBV29-1|NA
TGCAGCGTTGAGGACAGCTACTACGAGCAGTACTTC
CSVEDSYYEQYF
>many|TRBJ1-6|TRBV27|NA
TGTGCCAGCAAGGCAGAGATCTCCTATAATTCACCCCTCCACTTT
CASKAEISYNSPLHF
>NA|TRBJ1-1|TRBV11-2|NA
TGTGCCAGCAGCGCACCCGGACGGACTGAAGCTTTCTTT
CASSAPGRTEAFF
>NA|TRBJ2-3|TRBV18|TRBD2
TGTGCCAGCTCACCTCTAGCGGGAGGCTCAGATACGCAGTATTTT
CASSPLAGGSDTQYF
>many|TRBJ2-7|TRBV6-6|TRBD2
TGTGCCAGCAGTTCCACTCGACTAGCGGCCTCCTACGAGCAGTACTTC
CASSSTRLAASYEQYF
>many|TRBJ2-4|TRBV13|NA
TGTGCCAGCGGTAAGGTCGGGGAAAACATTCAGTACTTC
CASGKVGENIQYF
>many|TRBJ2-7|TRBV28|NA
TGTGCCAGCAGCCGGACCGGGACGGGAGAATACGAGCAGTACTTC
CASSRTGTGEYEQYF
>many|TRBJ1-6|TRBV7-8|NA
TGTGCCAGCAGGCAGGGGAATAATTCACCCCTCCACTTT
CASRQGNNSPLHF
>many|TRBJ1-2|TRBV19|TRBD1
TGTGCCAGTAGTATGCAGGGACAGGGCTATGGCTACACCTTC
CASSMQGQGYGYTF
>few|TRBJ2-1|TRBV29-1|NA
TGCAGCGTTGACAGGGGCGATGAGCAGTTCTTC
CSVDRGDEQFF
>many|TRBJ2-1|TRBV20-1|TRBD2
TGCAGTGCTAGGGCCGGGACTAGCGTATATAATGAGCAGTTCTTC
CSARAGTSVYNEQFF
>many|TRBJ2-2|TRBV20-1|NA
TGCAGTGCTAGAGACACTAGGGGTGGCACCGGGGAGCTGTTTTTT
CSARDTRGGTGELFF